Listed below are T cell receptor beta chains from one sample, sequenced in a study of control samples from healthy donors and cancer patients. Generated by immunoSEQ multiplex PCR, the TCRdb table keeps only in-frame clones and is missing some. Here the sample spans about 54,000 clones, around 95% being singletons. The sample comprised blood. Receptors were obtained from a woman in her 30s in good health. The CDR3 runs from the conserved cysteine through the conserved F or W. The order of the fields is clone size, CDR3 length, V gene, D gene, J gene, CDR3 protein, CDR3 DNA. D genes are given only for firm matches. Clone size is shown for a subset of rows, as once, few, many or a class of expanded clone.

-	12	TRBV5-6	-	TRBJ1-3	CASSRAGNTIYF	TGTGCCAGCAGCCGGGCCGGAAACACCATATATTTT
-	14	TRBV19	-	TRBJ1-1	CASSTRQVGPEAFF	TGTGCCAGTAGTACCCGACAGGTCGGCCCTGAAGCTTTCTTT
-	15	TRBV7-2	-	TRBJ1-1	CASSTRPISNTEAFF	TGTGCCAGCAGCACACGCCCCATCTCGAACACTGAAGCTTTCTTT
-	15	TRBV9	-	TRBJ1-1	CASSVGWDPNTEAFF	TGTGCCAGCAGCGTAGGATGGGACCCGAACACTGAAGCTTTCTTT
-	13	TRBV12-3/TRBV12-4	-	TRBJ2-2	CASSLAHTGELFF	TGTGCCAGCAGTTTAGCTCACACCGGGGAGCTGTTTTTT
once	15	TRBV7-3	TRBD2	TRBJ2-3	CASSGLAGGVDTQYF	TGTGCCAGCAGCGGACTAGCGGGAGGTGTGGATACGCAGTATTTT
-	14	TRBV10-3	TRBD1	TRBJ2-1	CAISDNRGRNEQFF	TGTGCCATCAGCGATAACAGGGGGAGGAATGAGCAGTTCTTC
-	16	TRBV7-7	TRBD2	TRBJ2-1	CASSETSGKLGAEQFF	TGTGCTAGCAGCGAAACTAGCGGGAAGTTGGGAGCTGAGCAGTTCTTC
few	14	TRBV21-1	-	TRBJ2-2	CAISSGRLTGELFF	TGTGCCATCAGTAGCGGGAGGCTCACCGGGGAGCTGTTTTTT
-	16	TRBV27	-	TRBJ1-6	CASSLSQRQGSSPLHF	TGTGCCAGCAGTTTATCGCAGCGGCAGGGGAGTTCACCCCTCCACTTT
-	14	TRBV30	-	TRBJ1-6	CAWSVLGFGSPLHF	TGTGCCTGGAGTGTGTTAGGGTTCGGGTCACCCCTCCACTTT
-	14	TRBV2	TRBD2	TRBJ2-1	CASIASGTYNEQFF	TGTGCCAGCATCGCCAGCGGGACCTACAATGAGCAGTTCTTC
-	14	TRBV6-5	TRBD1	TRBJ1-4	CASRGQGWDEKLFF	TGTGCCAGCAGGGGACAGGGGTGGGATGAAAAACTGTTTTTT
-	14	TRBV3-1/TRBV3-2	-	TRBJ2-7	CASSQAGKRYEQYF	TGTGCCAGCAGCCAAGCTGGGAAGCGCTACGAGCAGTACTTC
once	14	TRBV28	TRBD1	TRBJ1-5	CASRTNRGRQPQHF	TGTGCCAGCAGGACGAACAGGGGCCGGCAGCCCCAGCATTTT
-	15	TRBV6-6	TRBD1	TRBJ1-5	CASSRDRGVGQPQHF	TGTGCCAGCAGTCGGGACAGGGGAGTGGGACAGCCCCAGCATTTT
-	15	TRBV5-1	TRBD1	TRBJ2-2	CASSPGQGMAGELFF	TGCGCCAGCAGCCCCGGACAGGGGATGGCCGGGGAGCTGTTTTTT
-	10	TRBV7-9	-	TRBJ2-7	CASDGAGMYF	TGTGCCAGCGATGGGGCGGGAATGTACTTC
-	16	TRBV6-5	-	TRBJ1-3	CASSYSGSLGGNTIYF	TGTGCCAGCAGTTACTCAGGGTCTCTGGGTGGAAACACCATATATTTT
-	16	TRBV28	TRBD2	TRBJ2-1	CASSLRGLAGVYEQFF	TGTGCCAGCAGTTTACGAGGACTAGCGGGAGTCTATGAGCAGTTCTTC
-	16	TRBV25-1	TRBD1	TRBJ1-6	CASSEFSGTGNSPLHF	TGTGCCAGCAGTGAATTTTCGGGGACAGGGAATTCACCCCTCCACTTT
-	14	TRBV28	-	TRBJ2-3	CASSYTGTHDTQYF	TGTGCCAGCAGTTACACCGGGACTCACGATACGCAGTATTTT
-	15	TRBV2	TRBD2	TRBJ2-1	CASRPTSGRANEQFF	TGTGCCAGCAGGCCCACTAGCGGGAGGGCGAATGAGCAGTTCTTC
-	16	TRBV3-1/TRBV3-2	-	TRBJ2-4	CASSSQGPLAKNIQYF	TGTGCCAGCAGCTCCCAGGGACCTCTAGCCAAAAACATTCAGTACTTC
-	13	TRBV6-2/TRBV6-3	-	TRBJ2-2	CASSYSRTGELFF	TGTGCCAGCAGTTACTCCAGGACCGGGGAGCTGTTTTTT
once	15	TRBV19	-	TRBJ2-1	CASSIVFMAAHEQFF	TGTGCCAGTAGTATCGTTTTCATGGCAGCCCATGAGCAGTTCTTC
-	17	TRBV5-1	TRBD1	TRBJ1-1	CASSLKAGGPMNTEAFF	TGCGCCAGCAGCTTGAAGGCAGGGGGACCCATGAACACTGAAGCTTTCTTT
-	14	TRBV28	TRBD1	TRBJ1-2	CASSPTGTGYGYTF	TGTGCCAGCAGTCCAACCGGGACAGGCTATGGCTACACCTTC
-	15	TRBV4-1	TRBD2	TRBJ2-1	CASSLGLAAINEQFF	TGCGCCAGCAGCCTGGGACTAGCTGCCATAAATGAGCAGTTCTTC
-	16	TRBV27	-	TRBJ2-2	CATLSGTHPNTGELFF	TGTGCCACCCTATCCGGGACACACCCTAACACCGGGGAGCTGTTTTTT
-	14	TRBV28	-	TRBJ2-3	CASSIWSSELTQYF	TGTGCCAGCAGTATTTGGTCTAGCGAGCTAACGCAGTATTTT
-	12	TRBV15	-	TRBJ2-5	CATSRGQETQYF	TGTGCCACCAGCAGAGGACAAGAGACCCAGTACTTC
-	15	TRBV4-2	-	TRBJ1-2	CASSQEKGRLSGYTF	TGTGCCAGCAGCCAAGAAAAGGGCCGGCTTTCGGGCTACACCTTC
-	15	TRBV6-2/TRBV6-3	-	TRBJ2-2	CASSYSQTGTGELFF	TGTGCCAGCAGTTACAGCCAGACAGGCACCGGGGAGCTGTTTTTT
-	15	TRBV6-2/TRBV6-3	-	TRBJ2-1	CASSYSRGQYNEQFF	TGTGCCAGCAGTTACTCGCGGGGCCAGTACAATGAGCAGTTCTTC
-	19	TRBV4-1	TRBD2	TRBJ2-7	CASSQEAPSGRAGASEQYF	TGCGCCAGCAGCCAAGAGGCGCCTAGCGGGAGGGCCGGGGCGTCCGAGCAGTACTTC
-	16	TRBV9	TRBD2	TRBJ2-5	CASSSGLAAEGETQYF	TGTGCCAGCAGCTCGGGACTAGCTGCGGAGGGGGAGACCCAGTACTTC
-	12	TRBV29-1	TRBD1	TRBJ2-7	CSATGSTYEQYF	TGCAGCGCGACAGGGTCTACCTACGAGCAGTACTTC
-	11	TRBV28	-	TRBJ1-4	CASGPEEKLFF	TGTGCCAGCGGCCCCGAGGAAAAACTGTTTTTT
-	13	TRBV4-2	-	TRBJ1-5	CASSQDSNQPQHF	TGTGCCAGCAGCCAAGACAGTAATCAGCCCCAGCATTTT
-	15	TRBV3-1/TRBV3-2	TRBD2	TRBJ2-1	CASSRGLAGGPEQFF	TGTGCCAGCAGCCGGGGACTAGCGGGAGGGCCTGAGCAGTTCTTC
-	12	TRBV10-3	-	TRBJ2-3	CAITTMGDTQYF	TGTGCCATCACGACTATGGGGGATACGCAGTATTTT
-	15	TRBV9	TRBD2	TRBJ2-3	CASSATSGSADTQYF	TGTGCCAGCAGCGCAACTAGCGGGAGCGCAGATACGCAGTATTTT
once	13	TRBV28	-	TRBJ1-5	CASRVRGTQPQHF	TGTGCCAGCAGGGTCCGGGGCACTCAGCCCCAGCATTTT
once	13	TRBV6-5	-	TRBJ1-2	CASATGQSYGYTF	TGTGCCAGCGCTACCGGACAGAGTTATGGCTACACCTTC
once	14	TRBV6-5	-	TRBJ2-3	CATAKEGLTDTQYF	TGTGCCACTGCCAAGGAGGGCCTCACAGATACGCAGTATTTT
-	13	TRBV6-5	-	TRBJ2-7	CASSLSISYEQYF	TGTGCCAGCAGTCTGAGCATTTCCTACGAGCAGTACTTC
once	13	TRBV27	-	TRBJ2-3	CASSNTETDTQYF	TGTGCCAGCAGTAACACGGAAACAGATACGCAGTATTTT
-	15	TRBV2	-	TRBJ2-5	CASSLDGADQETQYF	TGTGCCAGCAGTCTAGACGGGGCGGACCAAGAGACCCAGTACTTC
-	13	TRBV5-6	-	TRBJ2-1	CASSLTGPDEQFF	TGTGCCAGCAGCTTGACGGGTCCCGATGAGCAGTTCTTC
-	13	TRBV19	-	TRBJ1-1	CASSRRMNTEAFF	TGTGCCAGTAGTAGACGAATGAACACTGAAGCTTTCTTT
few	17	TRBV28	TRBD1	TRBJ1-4	CASSLVTGFVSNEKLFF	TGTGCCAGCAGTTTGGTGACAGGGTTTGTTTCTAATGAAAAACTGTTTTTT
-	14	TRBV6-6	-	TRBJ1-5	CASSYFVGNQPQHF	TGTGCCAGCAGTTACTTCGTCGGAAATCAGCCCCAGCATTTT
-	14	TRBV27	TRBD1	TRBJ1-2	CASSRDRVIDGYTF	TGTGCCAGCAGTCGGGACAGGGTGATTGATGGCTACACCTTC
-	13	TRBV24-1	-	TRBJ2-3	CATSALLGSTQYF	TGTGCCACCAGTGCGTTATTGGGGAGCACGCAGTATTTT
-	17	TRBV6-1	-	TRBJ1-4	CASSELAGIPTNEKLFF	TGTGCCAGCAGTGAATTGGCAGGGATCCCAACTAATGAAAAACTGTTTTTT
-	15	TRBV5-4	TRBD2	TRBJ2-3	CASSSQAGGADTQYF	TGTGCCAGCAGCTCCCAAGCGGGAGGTGCAGATACGCAGTATTTT
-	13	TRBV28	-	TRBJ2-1	CASSNPGARGQFF	TGTGCCAGCAGTAACCCCGGGGCCCGTGGGCAGTTCTTC
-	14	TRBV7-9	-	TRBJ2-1	CASSQGTLGGEQFF	TGTGCCAGCAGTCAAGGAACCCTAGGGGGTGAGCAGTTCTTC